Below are 28 T cell receptor beta chains sequenced from a single sample in a study of blood T cell repertoires in COVID-19. Produced via immunoSEQ multiplex PCR; TCRdb's table is partial and in-frame only. The sample lists 150,000 to 200,000 clones; approximately 82% were seen once. The sequencing input was peripheral blood. The receptor set was obtained from a woman at least 80 years old with acute or convalescent COVID-19.

The table lists this clone with a count of one. The rearrangement uses TRBV5-1 and TRBJ2-6; D is ambiguous. There are 15 residues in the CDR3. V was pared by 4 bases and J by 0 bases, with 8 bases between. From germline, CDR1 is SGHRS and CDR2 YFSETQ. The CDR3 spells CASSPTVSGANVLTF. The CDR3 DNA follows: TGCGCCAGCAGCCCCACAGTCTCTGGGGCCAACGTCCTGACTTTC. Full variable domain (rest looked up from reference TRBV5-1 and TRBJ2-6): KAGVTQTPRYLIKTRGQQVTLSCSPISGHRSVSWYQQTPGQGLQFLFEYFSETQRNKGNFPGRFSGRQFSNSRSEMNVSTLELGDSALYLCASSPTVSGANVLTFGAGSRLTVL.

The CDR3, as DNA: TGTGCCAGCAGCCAAGATACCGGGGTTGGCTACACCTTC. It is translated as CASSQDTGVGYTF. The chain has TRBV3-1 (or the pseudogene TRBV3-2) and TRBJ1-2, with no clear D. This CDR3 is built from 13 residues. The V end was cut by 0 bases, the J end by 7 bases, with 9 bases between. Germline CDR1 LGHDT, CDR2 YNNKEL (reference sequence).

The chain uses TRBV5-1 and TRBJ1-2, with 7 bases that match TRBD1. This CDR3 has 13 amino acids. From germline, CDR1 is SGHRS and CDR2 YFSETQ. V lost 1 base, J lost 8 bases, and 5 bases stayed unmatched. The CDR3 here is CASSLYRGEGYTF. CDR3 in DNA: TGCGCCAGCAGCTTGTACAGGGGTGAAGGCTACACCTTC.

The chain links TRBV7-2 to TRBJ2-7; 7 bases line up with TRBD2. The CDR3 contains 14 residues. Germline-derived CDR1 and CDR2 are SGHTA and FQGNSA. The junction had 5 bases not matched to a gene; V was cut back by 6 bases and J by 0 bases. CDR3 DNA sequence: TGTGCCAGCAGACCACAGCGGGGCTCCTACGAGCAGTACTTC. It is translated as CASRPQRGSYEQYF. Variable domain in full (rest from reference TRBV7-2 and TRBJ2-7): GAGVSQSPSNKVTEKGKDVELRCDPISGHTALYWYRQSLGQGLEFLIYFQGNSAPDKSGLPSDRFSAERTGGSVSTLTIQRTQQEDSAVYLCASRPQRGSYEQYFGPGTRLTVT.

This clone was detected only a few times. The chain combines TRBV18 with TRBJ2-1, with TRBD1 identical over 7 bases. Looked up from germline, CDR1 is KGHSH and CDR2 is LQKENI. The CDR3 contains 17 residues. With 2 bases clipped from V and 1 base from J, the junction kept 8 bases outside the gene matches. For the CDR3, the DNA is TGTGCCAGCTCACCAGCGACAGGGTCGAAGTCCTACAATGAGCAGTTCTTC. It codes for CASSPATGSKSYNEQFF.

This clone showed up just a few times. This chain links TRBV2 with TRBJ1-5; weak D call: TRBD1 (5 bases). Between the trimmed V and J ends, which lost 5 bases and 0 bases, there was a span of 8 bases. The CDR3 has 14 amino acids. Germline assignment: CDR1 SNHLY and CDR2 FYNNEI. The CDR3: CASSRDSSNQPQHF. The CDR3 region has the DNA TGTGCCAGCAGTCGCGACAGTAGCAATCAGCCCCAGCATTTT.

CDR3 nucleotides: TGTGCCAGCAGTGGTCGACTCGGGAGGTACGAAAAACTGTTTTTT. This encodes CASSGRLGRYEKLFF. This rearrangement joins TRBV2 to TRBJ1-4; D uncertain. The CDR3 is 15 amino acids. Per the germline V gene, CDR1 is SNHLY and CDR2 is FYNNEI. The V end was cut by 4 bases, the J end by 8 bases, with 17 bases between.

The chain carries TRBV9 and TRBJ2-1, with 7 bases lining up with TRBD2. Germline assignment: CDR1 SGDLS and CDR2 YYNGEE. Unmatched junction bases numbered 6, after V lost 3 bases and J lost 0 bases. The CDR3 has 16 amino acids. The CDR3 DNA reads as TGTGCCAGCAGCGCCCGACTAGCAGGCTCCTACAATGAGCAGTTCTTC. It yields the protein CASSARLAGSYNEQFF.

This clone was recorded at least ten times. The chain combines TRBV7-6 with TRBJ2-7, with 12 positions matching TRBD1. V lost 5 bases and J lost 6; bases outside the gene matches: 8. The CDR3 runs to 15 residues. Germline CDR1 SGHVS, CDR2 FNYEAQ. CDR3 DNA sequence: TGTGCCAGCAGCCTTACCGGGACAGGGGGCGTCGAGCAGTACTTC. It encodes CASSLTGTGGVEQYF.

The chain recombines TRBV7-9 with TRBJ1-1; no clear D gene. Trimming took off 2 bases at V and 1 base at J, with 11 bases between the two ends. Germline CDR1 reads SEHNR; CDR2 reads FQNEAQ (reference sequence). The CDR3 covers 15 residues. CDR3 sequence reads: CASSLSLRSNTEAFF. The CDR3 DNA reads as TGTGCCAGCAGCTTATCCCTTCGGTCGAACACTGAAGCTTTCTTT.

The table lists this clone with many counts. The DNA for the CDR3 is TGCGCCAGCAGCCAAGAGGGTTTGACTAGCGGGCCCTACGAGCAGTACTTC. Encoded protein: CASSQEGLTSGPYEQYF. The chain couples TRBV4-3 to TRBJ2-7; 10 bases fit TRBD2. The trim removed 0 bases at V and 2 bases at J, leaving 7 bases unmatched. The CDR3 consists of 17 residues. Germline V gives CDR1 LGHNA, CDR2 YSLEER.

The chain is built from TRBV27 and TRBJ1-4; 8 nucleotides align to TRBD1. With 3 bases clipped from V and 8 bases from J, the junction kept 5 bases outside the gene matches. This CDR3 contains 14 residues. Germline V gene data show CDR1 as MNHEY and CDR2 as SMNVEV (reference sequence). The CDR3 reads CASSFTGGVEKLFF. Written as DNA, the CDR3 is TGTGCCAGCAGTTTCACAGGGGGAGTGGAAAAACTGTTTTTT.

V is TRBV29-1 and J is TRBJ2-2; D possibly corresponds to TRBD2 (6 bases). Between the trimmed V and J ends, which lost 8 bases and 6 bases, there was a span of 10 bases. This CDR3 is built from 11 residues. Germline assignment: CDR1 SQVTM and CDR2 ANQGSEA. DNA for the CDR3: TGCAGCTTCCGGGACTCCGGGGAGCTGTTTTTT. It specifies CSFRDSGELFF.

The CDR3 loop is CATSLAGTDTQYF. Written as DNA, the CDR3 is TGTGCCACCAGCCTGGCAGGGACAGATACGCAGTATTTT. V usage is TRBV15 and J usage is TRBJ2-3, with a possible D match to TRBD1 (5 bases). The germline CDR1 and CDR2 sequences are LNHNV and YYDKDF (reference sequence). The CDR3 is made up of 13 amino acids. Trimming left V 5 bases short and J 3 bases short, with 9 bases between.

This clone turned up a few times. This rearrangement joins TRBV27 to TRBJ1-6; D is undetermined. Trimming took 6 bases from V and 9 from J, leaving 12 bases between them. Germline V CDR1 and CDR2: MNHEY, SMNVEV (reference sequence). The CDR3 runs 13 residues. The CDR3 sequence: CASRGREISPLHF. The CDR3 coding sequence is TGTGCCAGCAGGGGGAGGGAGATTTCACCCCTCCACTTT.

The chain recombines TRBV19 with TRBJ1-3; maybe TRBD1 (5 bases). V lost 5 bases, J lost 0 bases, and 14 bases lay in between. Per germline, CDR1 LNHDA and CDR2 SQIVND (reference sequence). This CDR3 contains 16 residues. For the CDR3, the DNA is TGTGCCAGTAGTCTGGCAGGGAAGGGCTCTGGAAACACCATATATTTT. Translation gives CASSLAGKGSGNTIYF.

V and J are TRBV12-3 or TRBV12-4 and TRBJ1-1; D possibly corresponds to TRBD1 (6 bases). Trimming removed 8 bases at V and 3 bases at J, with 13 bases between. This CDR3 is 13 amino acids long. The CDR3 bases are TGTGCCAGCCAGGGGAAACAACACACTGAAGCTTTCTTT. Translated, it gives CASQGKQHTEAFF.

The V call is TRBV7-2, the J call TRBJ2-7, with TRBD2 matching over 12 bases. Germline CDR1 is SGHTA and CDR2 is FQGNSA. There are 19 residues in the CDR3. V lost 1 base to trimming and J lost 3 bases; unmatched junction nucleotides: 13. DNA of the CDR3: TGTGCCAGCAGCTTAGGCAGATTAGGGGCTAGCGGGAGGGGCTACGAGCAGTACTTC. Its translation is CASSLGRLGASGRGYEQYF.

This clone was seen repeatedly, ten times or more. The V gene is TRBV19, the J gene TRBJ2-6; D gene unclear. This CDR3 is 18 amino acids long. Germline loops: CDR1 LNHDA, CDR2 SQIVND (reference sequence). V lost 4 bases, J lost 0 bases, and 16 bases lay in between. The CDR3 region is CASSNPHLDSSGANVLTF. CDR3 in DNA: TGTGCCAGTAGTAACCCCCACCTAGATAGCTCTGGGGCCAACGTCCTGACTTTC.

The chain combines TRBV6-2 or TRBV6-3 with TRBJ2-4; TRBD2 aligns across 16 bases. The CDR3 consists of 20 residues. V lost 2 bases, J lost 1 base, and 8 bases stayed unmatched. Germline-derived CDR1 and CDR2 are MNHEY and SVGEGT. The DNA for the CDR3 is TGTGCCAGCAGTTACCCCACGGGACTAGCGGGAGGGCTGGCCAAAAACATTCAGTACTTC. Protein product: CASSYPTGLAGGLAKNIQYF.

This chain connects TRBV10-1 to TRBJ1-3, with D maybe TRBD1 (5 bases). CDR3 length: 13 residues. CDR1 and CDR2 from the germline V gene are WNHNN and SYGVQD (reference sequence). V shed 3 bases and J shed 9 bases, with 12 bases lying between them. The DNA of the CDR3 is TGCGCCAGCAGTGAAAGACAGACCAGCACCATATATTTT. It translates to CASSERQTSTIYF.

The chain uses TRBV4-1 and TRBJ2-1, with TRBD2 matching over 8 bases. Looked up from germline, CDR1 is MGHRA and CDR2 is YSYEKL. There are 15 residues in the CDR3. V trimming: 6 bases; J trimming: 0 bases; junction bases outside the gene matches: 4. CDR3 amino acids: CASRTSGSSYNEQFF. The CDR3, as DNA: TGCGCCAGCAGAACGAGCGGGAGCTCCTACAATGAGCAGTTCTTC.

The CDR3 protein is CAISERDRNTEAFF. CDR3 coding DNA: TGTGCCATCAGTGAGCGGGACAGGAACACTGAAGCTTTCTTT. The chain joins TRBV10-3 to TRBJ1-1; 7 nucleotides align to TRBD1. The J segment lost 1 base and the V segment lost 2 bases, leaving 1 base of the junction unmatched. The CDR3 covers 14 residues. Germline loops: CDR1 ENHRY, CDR2 SYGVKD.

The chain is built from TRBV18 and TRBJ1-3; D uncertain. Germline V gene lookup returns CDR1 KGHSH and CDR2 LQKENI. The ends were cut back, 4 bases at V and 0 bases at J, with 13 bases in the middle. The CDR3 has 16 residues. The CDR3 nucleotides are TGTGCCAGCTCACAGGCCCCGCGGAGCTCTGGAAACACCATATATTTT. Protein: CASSQAPRSSGNTIYF.

The chain has TRBV4-1 and TRBJ2-1; perhaps TRBD1 as D (5 bases). This CDR3 has 16 residues. The V end was cut by 5 bases, the J end by 4 bases, with 18 bases between. Per germline, CDR1 MGHRA and CDR2 YSYEKL. Here the CDR3 reads CASSKLPFGAYNEQFF. The CDR3 DNA reads TGCGCCAGCAGCAAATTACCGTTTGGGGCTTACAATGAGCAGTTCTTC.

This clone was recorded only once. The rearrangement links TRBV27 to TRBJ1-4; TRBD1 might be the D (6 bases). Per germline, CDR1 MNHEY and CDR2 SMNVEV (reference sequence). CDR3 length equals 15 residues. V was shortened by 5 bases and J by 4 bases, with 14 bases between the two germline ends. CDR3 amino acids: CASSTWTAGNEKLFF. DNA for the CDR3: TGTGCCAGCAGTACCTGGACAGCCGGTAATGAAAAACTGTTTTTT.

The V gene is TRBV7-2, the J gene TRBJ2-1; no clear D. CDR1 and CDR2 from the germline V gene are SGHTA and FQGNSA. V was clipped by 5 bases and J by 9 bases, with 11 bases between them. CDR3 length: 12 amino acids. DNA for the CDR3: TGTGCCAGCAGCAAAGAACGAGGTGAGCAGTTCTTC. Protein sequence: CASSKERGEQFF.

The chain joins TRBV18 to TRBJ1-1, with TRBD1 identical over 7 bases. The J segment lost 7 bases and the V segment lost 2 bases, leaving 7 bases of the junction unmatched. The germline V gene encodes CDR1 KGHSH and CDR2 LQKENI. This CDR3 spans 14 amino acids. The CDR3: CASSPRGQRFEAFF. CDR3 in DNA: TGTGCCAGCTCACCAAGGGGGCAGAGGTTTGAAGCTTTCTTT.